This section outlines one T cell receptor beta chain sequence together with its context. Profiling relied on immunoSEQ multiplex PCR, and the TCRdb table lists in-frame clones only, not all of them. This repertoire shows 360,000 or so clones, 75% to 90% found once; its top ten account for approximately 5.4%. These data are taken from a study of blood T cell repertoires in COVID-19. Cohort placement rested on clinical history that participants reported themselves. The CDR3 has 11 amino acids. The V gene's germline CDR1 is SEHNR and CDR2 FQNEAQ (reference sequence). Trimming took 3 bases from V and 11 from J, leaving 10 bases between them.

Sequences were obtained from PBMCs or T cells enriched from blood (not recorded which). The chain has TRBV7-9 and TRBJ1-1; D uncertain. The clonotype comes from a woman aged 50 to 60 who had recovered from COVID-19. CDR3 nucleotide sequence: TGTGCCAGCAGCTTTAGTTTGTGGGCTTTCTTT. The encoded protein is CASSFSLWAFF.